The source of this T cell receptor (beta chain) is a study of early T cells in non-severe SARS-CoV-2 infection. The overall study: Whole-blood bulk RNA, unsorted, was sequenced, and chains were unpaired.

This clonotype was counted ten times or more. From germline, CDR1 is SGHTA and CDR2 FQGNSA. V dropped 2 bases and J dropped 0 bases, with 6 bases sitting between them. CDR3 length equals 14 residues. Tagging with unique molecular identifiers was applied to individual cDNA molecules. TCRdb fed the 5' RACE reads into MiXCR, producing one record per CDR3 protein. This table holds around 33,000 distinct CDR3 sequences, 5.5% to 7.5% found once. The chain combines TRBV7-2 with TRBJ2-3; D remains ambiguous. The source is an adult who was a healthcare worker with PCR-confirmed SARS-CoV-2 infection or an uninfected control (not recorded which). Sequenced input: whole blood. The CDR3 protein is CASSLLGSTDTQYF. CDR3 in DNA: TGTGCCAGCAGCTTACTCGGTAGCACAGATACGCAGTATTTT.